A selection of T cell receptor beta chains follows, all from one sample in a study of blood T cell repertoires in COVID-19. Libraries were prepared by immunoSEQ multiplex PCR; TCRdb keeps only in-frame clonotypes and omits some of them. This sample has tens of thousands of clones; 89% occur once, and the top ten carry 4.9%. The sequencing sample was made of peripheral blood. These receptors originate from a man aged 55 to 70 with active COVID-19. The CDR3 runs from the conserved cysteine through the conserved F or W. The D gene is left open where the match is weak. The listing skips clone size in some rows; elsewhere it reads once, few, many or a size class.

v_call	clone_size	j_call	d_call	cdr3_aa	cdr3_nt
TRBV6-6	.	TRBJ1-2	.	CASSIPHRVGYGYTF	TGTGCCAGCAGCATCCCGCACAGGGTAGGCTATGGCTACACCTTC
TRBV3-1/TRBV3-2	.	TRBJ1-3	.	CASSQGGPQDTIYF	TGTGCCAGCAGCCAAGGGGGCCCACAGGACACCATATATTTT
TRBV7-3	.	TRBJ2-1	.	CASSPQERAYNEQFF	TGTGCCAGCAGCCCACAGGAGCGGGCGTACAATGAGCAGTTCTTC
TRBV18	.	TRBJ2-5	.	CASSPPIQQETQYF	TGTGCCAGCTCACCACCGATACAGCAAGAGACCCAGTACTTC
TRBV10-3	.	TRBJ2-1	.	CATGVEVNNEQFF	TGTGCCACGGGAGTGGAGGTAAACAATGAGCAGTTCTTC
TRBV5-1	.	TRBJ2-7	TRBD2	CASSTGRTYEQYF	TGCGCCAGCAGCACCGGGAGGACCTACGAGCAGTACTTC
TRBV11-2	.	TRBJ2-1	.	CASSQTGGYNEQFF	TGTGCCAGCAGCCAAACCGGGGGATACAATGAGCAGTTCTTC
TRBV19	.	TRBJ2-3	.	CASSIVSYTDTQYF	TGTGCCAGTAGTATAGTTAGCTACACAGATACGCAGTATTTT
TRBV9	.	TRBJ2-5	TRBD2	CASSLGGSGSILRETQYF	TGTGCCAGCAGCCTAGGAGGTAGCGGGAGTATTCTCAGGGAGACCCAGTACTTC
TRBV7-9	.	TRBJ2-2	.	CASSPQGKTGELFF	TGTGCCAGCAGCCCCCAGGGTAAAACCGGGGAGCTGTTTTTT
TRBV11-2	few	TRBJ2-3	.	CASSRDRITDTQYF	TGTGCCAGCAGCCGAGACAGAATCACAGATACGCAGTATTTT
TRBV6-2/TRBV6-3	.	TRBJ1-2	.	CASSAAGGLGYGYTF	TGTGCCAGCAGCGCCGCGGGGGGGCTCGGCTATGGCTACACCTTC
TRBV27	.	TRBJ2-1	TRBD2	CASGRAGGSLNEQFF	TGTGCCAGCGGGAGGGCCGGTGGAAGTCTCAATGAGCAGTTCTTC
TRBV7-9	.	TRBJ2-3	.	CASTPGTDTQYF	TGTGCCAGCACCCCCGGTACAGATACGCAGTATTTT
TRBV21-1	.	TRBJ2-7	.	CASSKNPRTGQIHEQYF	TGTGCCAGCAGCAAAAACCCCCGGACAGGGCAAATACACGAGCAGTACTTC
TRBV28	.	TRBJ2-6	.	CASRGPAGANVLTF	TGTGCCAGCAGGGGGCCGGCTGGGGCCAACGTCCTGACTTTC
TRBV7-9	.	TRBJ1-4	TRBD1	CASSRGRTGGEKLFF	TGTGCCAGCAGCCGGGGCCGGACAGGGGGTGAAAAACTGTTTTTT
TRBV7-9	few	TRBJ2-1	TRBD1	CASSWNRGNEQFF	TGTGCCAGCAGCTGGAACAGGGGTAATGAGCAGTTCTTC
TRBV9	.	TRBJ2-3	.	CASSVASGGILTQYF	TGTGCCAGCAGCGTAGCCTCGGGCGGGATCCTGACGCAGTATTTT
TRBV25-1	.	TRBJ2-3	TRBD2	CASSEAGGSTDTQYF	TGTGCCAGCAGTGAAGCGGGAGGGAGCACAGATACGCAGTATTTT
TRBV19	.	TRBJ1-4	.	CASSRRGRATNEKLFF	TGTGCCAGTAGTCGCCGAGGCCGTGCAACTAATGAAAAACTGTTTTTT
TRBV7-3	once	TRBJ2-3	TRBD2	CASSSSGSFADTQYF	TGTGCCAGCAGCTCTAGCGGGTCTTTTGCAGATACGCAGTATTTT
TRBV24-1	.	TRBJ2-1	TRBD2	CATPGLAEDAYNEQFF	TGTGCCACCCCAGGACTAGCGGAGGACGCCTACAATGAGCAGTTCTTC
TRBV5-1	.	TRBJ2-4	TRBD2	CASRSGTSGGPLAKNIQYF	TGCGCCAGCAGATCTGGGACTAGCGGGGGTCCTCTAGCCAAAAACATTCAGTACTTC
TRBV11-3	.	TRBJ1-3	.	CASSSSFSGNTIYF	TGTGCCAGCAGTTCGAGTTTCTCTGGAAACACCATATATTTT
TRBV5-1	once	TRBJ2-5	TRBD2	CASSLAVAGGQETQYF	TGCGCCAGCAGCTTGGCCGTAGCGGGGGGCCAAGAGACCCAGTACTTC
TRBV27	.	TRBJ1-2	.	CASSRSGTGFLNYGYTF	TGTGCCAGCAGCCGTTCCGGTACAGGGTTCCTTAACTATGGCTACACCTTC
TRBV11-2	.	TRBJ2-7	TRBD1	CASSPGTGLLYEQYF	TGTGCCAGCAGCCCCGGGACAGGACTGCTCTACGAGCAGTACTTC
TRBV28	.	TRBJ1-2	TRBD1	CASSAPGQGTEGYTF	TGTGCCAGCAGTGCACCGGGACAGGGAACGGAGGGCTACACCTTC